One sample yielded the 4 T cell receptor beta chains listed below, sequenced in a study of blood T cells in healthy people across ages. A sample-barcoded 5' primer and a J-beta primer mix were used in a second PCR of roughly 7 to 11 cycles. TCRdb re-called the 5' RACE reads with MiXCR, one entry per CDR3 protein. The table shows fewer than 700,000 distinct CDR3 sequences, with around 48% occurring only once. Material: blood. Receptor source: a man older than 75 in good health.

The chain joins TRBV6-2 or TRBV6-3 to TRBJ2-1; TRBD2 agrees at 10 bases. Trimming removed 5 bases from V and 12 bases from J; junction bases left unmatched: 13. CDR1 and CDR2 (germline): MNHEY, SVGEGT. The length of the CDR3 is 15 residues. The CDR3 DNA reads TGTGCCAGCAGTCGGACTAGCGGCTTGCCGGGAGCGCAGTTCTTC. Encoded protein: CASSRTSGLPGAQFF.

V gene TRBV5-1 combines with J gene TRBJ1-1, with TRBD1 matching 9 bases. This CDR3 contains 17 residues. Trimming took 4 bases from V and 0 from J; bases not matched to a gene: 10. Germline V gives CDR1 SGHRS, CDR2 YFSETQ. DNA for the CDR3: TGCGCCAGCAGCGTAGGACAGGGGATTAGGGTGAACACTGAAGCTTTCTTT. This gives the protein CASSVGQGIRVNTEAFF.

Worth noting for this clonotype: A much larger clone lies one base from this, so it may be a read error. The gene calls are TRBV6-5 and TRBJ2-5; D remains unclear. In germline, CDR1 is MNHEY, CDR2 SVGAGI. Trimming cost V 0 bases and J 13 bases, with 18 bases left between them. The CDR3 consists of 14 residues. The CDR3 nucleotides read TGTGCCAGCAGTTACTCGAGCACCTCTTACGAGCGGTACTTC. It is translated as CASSYSSTSYERYF.

For this clonotype: The CDR3 does not end in the conserved phenylalanine or tryptophan, so this is likely a read error. The V call is TRBV6-6, the J call TRBJ2-1, with TRBD1 identical over 8 bases. The J call is uncertain, as TRBJ2-7 better fits the DNA end. This CDR3 is 16 amino acids long. Germline-derived CDR1 and CDR2 are MNHNY and SVGAGI (reference sequence). CDR3 sequence (DNA): TGTGCCAGCAGTTTTACCGGCGGGACAGGAGCCTACGGGCAGTACTTA. Its translation: CASSFTGGTGAYGQYL.